This TCR beta chain is drawn from a study of PD-L1 blockade in urothelial cancer. Study-wide background: Most patients, about 85% of the roughly 30, were males with bladder-origin cancer. There were a median of about 150,000 T cells in blood samples. Whole-study findings and limits: Durable benefit accompanied greater 3-week expansion of tumor-associated blood clones.

Generated by immunoSEQ multiplex PCR, the TCRdb table keeps only in-frame clones and is missing some. Of 30,000 to 50,000 clones detected, around 89% appear once; the ten largest clones hold approximately 1.9%. Points on this clone: Its antigen is still unknown.

Deletions cut 3 bases from V and 2 bases from J, with 14 bases between. This CDR3 has 15 residues. Looked up from germline, CDR1 is LNHDA and CDR2 is SQIVND (reference sequence). This specimen consisted of PBMCs, obtained around atezolizumab (anti-PD-L1) treatment. V usage is TRBV19 and J usage is TRBJ2-7; possibly TRBD2 for D (6 bases). This clonotype was obtained from a man in his fifties or sixties with urothelial cancer. This chain's CDR3 is CASSIAAGYPYEQYF. CDR3 DNA sequence: TGTGCCAGTAGTATCGCGGCGGGGTACCCCTACGAGCAGTACTTC.